These 27 T cell receptor beta chains share one sample of origin, sequenced in a study of Graves' ophthalmopathy and Graves' hyperthyroidism. The sequenced template was RNA, covering the TCR beta CDR3 region. HTBI primers were used in a first-round RT-PCR, which preceded a second-round multiplex PCR. TCRdb ran MiXCR on the multiplex PCR reads and lists one entry per CDR3 protein. The table includes almost 750,000 distinct CDR3 sequences, roughly two fifths detected once. The sequenced sample was peripheral blood. The receptors stem from an adult man with Graves' ophthalmopathy.

This clonotype occurred many times. The chain carries TRBV12-3 or TRBV12-4 and TRBJ1-3; D remains ambiguous. V was shortened by 3 bases and J by 0 bases, with 6 bases between the two germline ends. This CDR3 has 14 residues. The CDR3 region is CASSFSSSGNTIYF. Here the CDR3 DNA reads TGTGCCAGCAGTTTCTCGAGCTCTGGAAACACCATATATTTT.

The V gene is TRBV7-2, the J gene TRBJ2-5; maybe TRBD2 (5 bases). V lost 6 bases to trimming and J lost 3 bases, with 14 bases between them. This CDR3 is built from 14 residues. The V gene's germline CDR1 is SGHTA and CDR2 FQGNSA. The CDR3 coding sequence is TGTGCCAGCAGTTCGTGGGTCGGGGAAGAGACCCAGTACTTC. Translation gives CASSSWVGEETQYF.

The chain recombines TRBV7-6 with TRBJ2-5, with D possibly called TRBD1 or TRBD2 (6 bases each). Trimming pared 9 bases from V and 4 bases from J, leaving 15 bases between. The CDR3 covers 13 residues. From germline, CDR1 is SGHVS and CDR2 FNYEAQ. CDR3 in amino acids: CASPMGGGETQYF. DNA of the CDR3: TGTGCCAGTCCAATGGGGGGCGGAGAGACCCAGTACTTC.

The gene calls are TRBV28 and TRBJ2-7; TRBD1 agrees at 10 bases. Germline V gene lookup returns CDR1 MDHEN and CDR2 SYDVKM. The length of the CDR3 is 16 residues. The ends lost 6 bases at V and 6 bases at J; junction bases unmatched: 14. CDR3 in DNA: TGTGCCAGCAGAGCCCCCGGGACAGGGGATCTTAGCGAGCAGTACTTC. It translates to CASRAPGTGDLSEQYF. The complete variable domain, with remaining parts taken from reference TRBV28 and TRBJ2-7, reads DVKVTQSSRYLVKRTGEKVFLECVQDMDHENMFWYRQDPGLGLRLIYFSYDVKMKEKGDIPEGYSVSREKKERFSLILESASTNQTSMYLCASRAPGTGDLSEQYFGPGTRLTVT.

As for this clonotype: A junction end diverges from the germline sequence, so it may reflect a read error. The rearrangement joins TRBV29-1 to TRBJ2-7; 8 bases agree with TRBD1. CDR3 length: 12 amino acids. Germline V gives CDR1 SQVTM, CDR2 ANQGSEA. CDR3 sequence reads: CSASDRGYGQYF. DNA for the CDR3: TGCAGTGCCTCTGACAGGGGCTACGGGCAGTACTTC.

The chain recombines TRBV20-1 with TRBJ2-7, with TRBD2 matching over 9 bases. This CDR3 region has 16 residues. CDR1 DFQATT and CDR2 SNEGSKA come from the germline V gene (reference sequence). The trim removed 2 bases at V and 3 bases at J, leaving 11 bases unmatched. CDR3 sequence: CSARNRQTSGNYEQYF. The CDR3 DNA follows: TGCAGTGCTAGAAATCGTCAGACTAGCGGAAACTACGAGCAGTACTTC.

The chain employs TRBV7-2 and TRBJ2-2; no reliable D call. The V end lost 0 bases, the J end lost 1 base, and 6 bases lay between the germline ends. The CDR3 loop spans 15 amino acids. CDR1 and CDR2 from the germline V gene are SGHTA and FQGNSA. The CDR3 is CASSLATGNTGELFF. For the CDR3, the DNA is TGTGCCAGCAGCTTAGCGACTGGGAACACCGGGGAGCTGTTTTTT.

With regard to this clonotype: The junction departs from germline at one end; a sequencing error may be responsible. The chain combines TRBV5-5 with TRBJ2-2; D might be TRBD2 (5 bases). CDR1 and CDR2 (germline): SGHKS, YYEKEE (reference sequence). The CDR3 is 15 amino acids. CDR3 sequence (DNA): TGTGCCAGCACCCTCCCCGACCTGGGCACCGGGGAGCTGCTTTTT. It codes for CASTLPDLGTGELLF. Based on the CDR3 plus reference TRBV5-5 and TRBJ2-2, the full variable domain is DAGVTQSPTHLIKTRGQQVTLRCSPISGHKSVSWYQQVLGQGPQFIFQYYEKEERGRGNFPDRFSARQFPNYSSELNVNALLLGDSALYLCASTLPDLGTGELLFGEGSRLTVL.

Comments on this clonotype: Being one base from a much bigger clone, this may be a read error. This rearrangement joins TRBV19 to TRBJ1-1; D is undetermined. With 6 bases removed from V and 0 bases from J, the gap between germline ends came to 11 bases. Germline CDR1 LNHDA, CDR2 SQIVND (reference sequence). There are 14 residues in the CDR3. This CDR3 is CASSTGFMNTEAFF. The CDR3 DNA follows: TGTGCCAGTAGCACTGGATTCATGAACACTGAAGCTTTCTTT.

This clonotype has ten or more counts. V gene TRBV7-9 combines with J gene TRBJ2-5; 11 bases agree with TRBD2. This CDR3 is built from 14 residues. CDR1 and CDR2 from the germline V gene are SEHNR and FQNEAQ (reference sequence). V was clipped by 7 bases and J by 3 bases; unmatched bases: 4. CDR3 region: CASTLTSGKETQYF. Written as DNA, the CDR3 is TGTGCCAGCACCTTGACTAGCGGGAAAGAGACCCAGTACTTC.

The V gene is TRBV19, the J gene TRBJ1-1; perhaps TRBD1 as D (6 bases). The ends were cut back, 3 bases at V and 4 bases at J, with 9 bases in the middle. The V gene's germline CDR1 is LNHDA and CDR2 SQIVND (reference sequence). The CDR3 runs 13 residues. CDR3 loop: CASSIGGATEAFF. For the CDR3, the DNA is TGTGCCAGTAGTATCGGGGGCGCCACTGAAGCTTTCTTT.

This clonotype was seen a single time. CDR3 in amino acids: CASGSQGWNGELFF. DNA of the CDR3: TGTGCCAGCGGTTCACAGGGGTGGAATGGGGAGCTGTTTTTT. The chain couples TRBV25-1 to TRBJ2-2; the match to TRBD1 covers 7 bases. The CDR3 has 14 residues. Germline assignment: CDR1 MGHDK and CDR2 SYGVNS. V trimming: 8 bases; J trimming: 8 bases; junction bases outside the gene matches: 11.

A note on this clonotype: Lacking the conserved final phenylalanine or tryptophan, this CDR3 likely reflects a read error. The J gene is TRBJ1-2, the V gene TRBV5-8; 7 nucleotides align to TRBD1. The CDR3 covers 14 residues. Germline trimming cut 3 bases from V and 3 bases from J; bases unmatched to any gene: 5. Germline CDR1 and CDR2: SGHTS and YDEGEE. The CDR3 is CASSWVDRDYGYTL. The CDR3 DNA is TGTGCCAGCAGCTGGGTCGACAGGGACTATGGCTACACCCTC.

The rearrangement uses TRBV6-6 and TRBJ1-5; 10 bases are shared with TRBD1. Germline assignment: CDR1 MNHNY and CDR2 SVGAGI (reference sequence). This CDR3 is 16 amino acids long. The V and J ends lost 2 bases and 8 bases, in that order; junction bases with no gene match: 9. The CDR3 bases are TGTGCCAGCAGTTACGGGACGACAGGGGGCCTGGAGCCCCAGCATTTT. Protein: CASSYGTTGGLEPQHF.

There are many counts of this clonotype. This sequence joins TRBV7-2 and TRBJ2-5; no firm D call. The V gene lost 4 bases and the J gene lost 5 bases, with 17 bases spanning the gap. This CDR3 is 15 amino acids long. CDR1 SGHTA and CDR2 FQGNSA come from the germline V gene. The CDR3 loop is CASSSWIGEQETQYF. CDR3 nucleotide sequence: TGTGCCAGCAGCTCATGGATAGGAGAGCAGGAGACCCAGTACTTC.

The chain recombines TRBV7-2 with TRBJ2-3; D is perhaps TRBD1 or TRBD2 (6 bases each). The germline gives CDR1 SGHTA, CDR2 FQGNSA. V gave up 5 bases and J gave up 2 bases, with 20 bases separating them. CDR3 length equals 17 residues. CDR3 DNA sequence: TGTGCCAGCAGCCCCAATAGGGGGACTCGTCACACAGATACGCAGTATTTT. Its protein is CASSPNRGTRHTDTQYF.

The V call is TRBV6-5, the J call TRBJ2-5; 7 bases align to TRBD2. Germline trimming cut 6 bases from V and 0 bases from J; bases unmatched to any gene: 1. Looked up from germline, CDR1 is MNHEY and CDR2 is SVGAGI. The CDR3 has 13 amino acids. This CDR3 reads CASSGTNQETQYF. CDR3 sequence (DNA): TGTGCCAGCAGCGGGACTAACCAAGAGACCCAGTACTTC.

The rearrangement links TRBV29-1 to TRBJ1-1; 8 nucleotides line up with TRBD1. Germline CDR1 is SQVTM and CDR2 is ANQGSEA. Germline trimming cut 6 bases from V and 6 bases from J; bases unmatched to any gene: 12. There are 14 residues in the CDR3. The CDR3 nucleotides are TGCAGCGTGGGACAACAGGGGGAGGCTGCTGAAGCTTTCTTT. It translates to CSVGQQGEAAEAFF.

In this sample, this clonotype turned up a few times. V is TRBV6-5 and J is TRBJ1-6, with D perhaps matching TRBD1 (6 bases). Trimming took 5 bases from V and 7 from J, leaving 15 bases between them. Germline CDR1 is MNHEY and CDR2 is SVGAGI. CDR3 size: 15 residues. CDR3 DNA: TGTGCCAGCAGTCCCTTAGGACAGATGAATTCACCCCTCCACTTT. It is translated as CASSPLGQMNSPLHF.

This sequence joins TRBV25-1 and TRBJ1-2; a weak D match, TRBD1 (5 bases). Germline loops: CDR1 MGHDK, CDR2 SYGVNS. V lost 6 bases and J 3 bases, leaving 8 bases between the germline ends. CDR3 size: 12 residues. In DNA form, the CDR3 reads TGTGCCAGCAGAGGGGTTGACTATGGCTACACCTTC. Protein product: CASRGVDYGYTF.

This clonotype occurred a few times. This sequence joins TRBV9 and TRBJ2-7; TRBD1 agrees at 10 bases. From germline, CDR1 is SGDLS and CDR2 YYNGEE. The CDR3 spans 14 residues. With 4 bases clipped from V and 5 bases from J, the junction kept 6 bases outside the gene matches. CDR3: CASSLTGGRDEQYF. The CDR3 bases are TGTGCCAGCAGCTTGACAGGGGGCCGAGACGAGCAGTACTTC.

Details on this clonotype: Since a much larger clone is just one base distant, this may be a read error. The J gene is TRBJ2-5, the V gene TRBV29-1; tentative D call: TRBD1 (6 bases). The length of the CDR3 is 14 residues. Germline lookup yields CDR1 SQVTM and CDR2 ANQGSEA. The CDR3 region has the DNA TGCAGCGTTGCCAACAGGGCCAGCCAAGAGACCCAGGACTTC. Amino acid sequence: CSVANRASQETQDF.

The chain joins TRBV9 to TRBJ2-5; the match to TRBD1 covers 12 bases. With the DNA end fitting TRBJ2-1 better, the J assignment may be wrong. The CDR3 runs 16 residues. Germline assignment: CDR1 SGDLS and CDR2 YYNGEE. The CDR3 reads CASSVSGTGGLNEQFF. The CDR3 region has the DNA TGTGCCAGCAGCGTGTCCGGGACAGGGGGCCTCAATGAGCAGTTCTTC.

In its sample, this clonotype was seen once. The rearrangement links TRBV7-2 to TRBJ2-7; D is undetermined. The CDR3 runs 16 residues. V lost 6 bases to trimming and J lost 2 bases, with 20 bases between them. CDR1 is SGHTA and CDR2 is FQGNSA in the germline V gene. The CDR3 loop is CASSYSKTGGPYEQYF. In DNA, the CDR3 is TGTGCCAGCAGTTACTCGAAGACGGGCGGACCCTACGAGCAGTACTTC.

Worth noting for this clonotype: As the CDR3 is not closed by the conserved phenylalanine or tryptophan, this likely results from a read error. The J gene is TRBJ1-2, the V gene TRBV6-5; D may be TRBD1 (5 bases). The CDR3 is 15 residues long. V lost 6 bases and J 2 bases, leaving 16 bases between the germline ends. The germline V gene has CDR1 MNHEY and CDR2 SVGAGI. The CDR3 reads CASSLGRSGNYGYTL. The CDR3 DNA follows: TGTGCCAGCAGCTTGGGACGGAGTGGGAACTATGGCTACACCCTC.

This clonotype was observed many times. The V gene is TRBV20-1, the J gene TRBJ1-2; maybe TRBD1 (5 bases). Between the trimmed V and J ends, which lost 6 bases and 7 bases, there was a span of 15 bases. The CDR3 loop spans 12 amino acids. Per germline, CDR1 DFQATT and CDR2 SNEGSKA (reference sequence). CDR3 sequence: CSADQGGFGYTF. The CDR3 DNA follows: TGCAGTGCAGATCAGGGTGGTTTTGGCTACACCTTC.

A few counts support this clonotype. The rearrangement links TRBV7-9 to TRBJ1-1; D is possibly TRBD1 (6 bases). Trimming removed 7 bases from V and 8 bases from J, with 20 bases in between. Germline V lookup: CDR1 SEHNR, CDR2 FQNEAQ (reference sequence). The length of the CDR3 is 14 residues. In nucleotides, the CDR3 is TGTGCCAGCACCTTTGGGGGCTCTGACCGCGAAGCTTTCTTT. Protein product: CASTFGGSDREAFF.